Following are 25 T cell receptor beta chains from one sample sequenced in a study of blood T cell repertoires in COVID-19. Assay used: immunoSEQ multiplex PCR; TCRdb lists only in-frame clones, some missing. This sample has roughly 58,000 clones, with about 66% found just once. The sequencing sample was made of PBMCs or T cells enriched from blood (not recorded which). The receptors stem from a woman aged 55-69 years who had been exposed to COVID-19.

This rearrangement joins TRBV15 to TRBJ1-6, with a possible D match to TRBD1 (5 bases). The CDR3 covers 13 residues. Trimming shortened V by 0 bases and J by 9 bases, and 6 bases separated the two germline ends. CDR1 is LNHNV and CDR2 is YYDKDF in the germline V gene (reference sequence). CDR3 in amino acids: CATSRETVSPLHF. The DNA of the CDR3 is TGTGCCACCAGCAGAGAGACAGTTTCACCCCTCCACTTT.

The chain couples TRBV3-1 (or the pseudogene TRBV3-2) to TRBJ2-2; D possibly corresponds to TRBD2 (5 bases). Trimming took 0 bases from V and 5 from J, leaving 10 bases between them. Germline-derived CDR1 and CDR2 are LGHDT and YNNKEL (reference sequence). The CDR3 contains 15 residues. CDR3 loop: CASSQELEKTGELFF. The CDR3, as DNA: TGTGCCAGCAGCCAAGAACTAGAGAAGACCGGGGAGCTGTTTTTT.

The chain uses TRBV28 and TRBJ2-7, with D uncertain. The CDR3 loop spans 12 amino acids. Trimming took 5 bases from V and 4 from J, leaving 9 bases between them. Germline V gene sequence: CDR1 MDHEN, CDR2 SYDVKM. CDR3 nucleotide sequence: TGTGCCAGCAGTACCAACTATTACGAGCAGTACTTC. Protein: CASSTNYYEQYF.

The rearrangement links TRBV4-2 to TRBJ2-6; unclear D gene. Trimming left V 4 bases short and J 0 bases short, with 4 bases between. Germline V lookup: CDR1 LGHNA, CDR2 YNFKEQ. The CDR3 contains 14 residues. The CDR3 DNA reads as TGTGCCAGCAGCCCGAGCTCTGGGGCCAACGTCCTGACTTTC. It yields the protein CASSPSSGANVLTF.

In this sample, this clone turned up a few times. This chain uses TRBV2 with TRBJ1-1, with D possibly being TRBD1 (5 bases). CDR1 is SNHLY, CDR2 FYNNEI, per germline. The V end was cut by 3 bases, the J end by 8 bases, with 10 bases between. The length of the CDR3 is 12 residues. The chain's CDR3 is CASSDWAGEAFF. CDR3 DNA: TGTGCCAGCAGTGATTGGGCAGGGGAAGCTTTCTTT.

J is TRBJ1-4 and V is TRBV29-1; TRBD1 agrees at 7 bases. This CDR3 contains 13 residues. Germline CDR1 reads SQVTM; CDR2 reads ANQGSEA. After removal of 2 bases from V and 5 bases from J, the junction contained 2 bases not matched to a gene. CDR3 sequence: CSVERDRNEKLFF. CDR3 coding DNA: TGCAGCGTTGAAAGGGACAGAAATGAAAAACTGTTTTTT.

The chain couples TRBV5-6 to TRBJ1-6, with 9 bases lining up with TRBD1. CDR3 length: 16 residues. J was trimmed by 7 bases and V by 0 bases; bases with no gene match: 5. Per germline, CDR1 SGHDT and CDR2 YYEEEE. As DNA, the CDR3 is TGTGCCAGCAGCTTGGGCCCGGGGACAGGGAATTCACCCCTCCACTTT. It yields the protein CASSLGPGTGNSPLHF.

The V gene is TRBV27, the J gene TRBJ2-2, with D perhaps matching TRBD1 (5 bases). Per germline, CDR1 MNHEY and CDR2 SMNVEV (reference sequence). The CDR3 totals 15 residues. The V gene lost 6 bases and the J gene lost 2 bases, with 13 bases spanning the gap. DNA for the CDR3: TGTGCCAGCAGGGGGCAAGGGTTCAACACCGGGGAGCTGTTTTTT. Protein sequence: CASRGQGFNTGELFF.

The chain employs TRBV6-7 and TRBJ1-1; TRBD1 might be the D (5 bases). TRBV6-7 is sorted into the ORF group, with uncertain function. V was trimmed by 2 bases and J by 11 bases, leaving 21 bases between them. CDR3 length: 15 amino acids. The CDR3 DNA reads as TGTGCCAGCAGTTACGTTGTAGGGGCGATGGTTTGGGCTTTCTTT. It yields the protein CASSYVVGAMVWAFF.

The CDR3 DNA sequence: TGTGCCAGTAGTTCACAGGTAGGAAATCAGCCCCAGCATTTT. Translating gives CASSSQVGNQPQHF. V gene TRBV19 combines with J gene TRBJ1-5; weak D call: TRBD1 (5 bases). V was trimmed by 5 bases and J by 4 bases, leaving 12 bases between them. Looked up from germline, CDR1 is LNHDA and CDR2 is SQIVND (reference sequence). This CDR3 comprises 14 residues.

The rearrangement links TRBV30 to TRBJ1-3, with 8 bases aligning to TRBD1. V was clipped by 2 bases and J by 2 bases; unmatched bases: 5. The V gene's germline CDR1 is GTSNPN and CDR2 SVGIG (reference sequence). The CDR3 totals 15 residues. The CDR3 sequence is CAWSTQGATGNTIYF. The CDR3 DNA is TGTGCCTGGAGTACCCAGGGGGCCACTGGAAACACCATATATTTT.

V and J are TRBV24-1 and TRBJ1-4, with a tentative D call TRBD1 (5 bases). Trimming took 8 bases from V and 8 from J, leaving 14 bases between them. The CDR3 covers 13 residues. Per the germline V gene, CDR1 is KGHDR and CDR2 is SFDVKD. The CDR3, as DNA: TGTGCCACCATACCCCCAGGGATCGAAAAACTGTTTTTT. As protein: CATIPPGIEKLFF.

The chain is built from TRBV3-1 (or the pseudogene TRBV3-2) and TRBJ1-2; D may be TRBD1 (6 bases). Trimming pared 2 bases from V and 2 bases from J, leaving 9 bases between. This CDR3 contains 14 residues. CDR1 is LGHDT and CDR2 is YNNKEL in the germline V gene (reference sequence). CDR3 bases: TGTGCCAGCAGCCAATTTGGACAGAACTATGGCTACACCTTC. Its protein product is CASSQFGQNYGYTF.

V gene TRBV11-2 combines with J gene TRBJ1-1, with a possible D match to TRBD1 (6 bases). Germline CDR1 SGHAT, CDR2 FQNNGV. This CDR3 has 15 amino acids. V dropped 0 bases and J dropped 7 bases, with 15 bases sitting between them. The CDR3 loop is CASSLEGGGSREAFF. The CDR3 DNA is TGTGCCAGCAGCTTAGAAGGGGGGGGTTCTCGTGAAGCTTTCTTT.

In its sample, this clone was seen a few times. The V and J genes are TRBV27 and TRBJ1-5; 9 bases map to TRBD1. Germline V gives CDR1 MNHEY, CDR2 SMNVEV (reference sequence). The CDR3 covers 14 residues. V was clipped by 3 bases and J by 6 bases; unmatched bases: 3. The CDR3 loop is CASSFTGGGQPQHF. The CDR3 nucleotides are TGTGCCAGCAGTTTCACAGGGGGCGGTCAGCCCCAGCATTTT.

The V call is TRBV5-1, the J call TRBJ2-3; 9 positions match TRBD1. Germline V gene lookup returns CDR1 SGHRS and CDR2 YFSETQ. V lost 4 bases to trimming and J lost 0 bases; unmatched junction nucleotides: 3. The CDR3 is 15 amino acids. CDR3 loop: CASSIQGASTDTQYF. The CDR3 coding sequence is TGCGCCAGCAGCATACAGGGGGCGAGCACAGATACGCAGTATTTT.

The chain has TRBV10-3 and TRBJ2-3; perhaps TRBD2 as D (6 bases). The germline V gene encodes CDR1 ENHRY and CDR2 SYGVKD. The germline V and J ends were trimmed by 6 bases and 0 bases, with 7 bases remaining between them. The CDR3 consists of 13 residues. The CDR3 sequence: CAISGLSTDTQYF. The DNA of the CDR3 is TGTGCCATCAGCGGACTAAGCACAGATACGCAGTATTTT.

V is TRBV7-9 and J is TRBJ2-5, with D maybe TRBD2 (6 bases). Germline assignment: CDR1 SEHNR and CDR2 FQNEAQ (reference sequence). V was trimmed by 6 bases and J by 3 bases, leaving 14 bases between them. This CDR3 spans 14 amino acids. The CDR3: CASSPGVLKETQYF. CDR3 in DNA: TGTGCCAGCAGTCCGGGGGTTCTAAAAGAGACCCAGTACTTC.

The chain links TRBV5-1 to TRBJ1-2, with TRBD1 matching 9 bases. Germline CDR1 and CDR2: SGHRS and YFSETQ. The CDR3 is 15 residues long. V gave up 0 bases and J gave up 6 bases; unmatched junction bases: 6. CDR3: CASSLEGTGSDGYTF. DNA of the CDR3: TGCGCCAGCAGCTTGGAGGGGACAGGGTCCGATGGCTACACCTTC.

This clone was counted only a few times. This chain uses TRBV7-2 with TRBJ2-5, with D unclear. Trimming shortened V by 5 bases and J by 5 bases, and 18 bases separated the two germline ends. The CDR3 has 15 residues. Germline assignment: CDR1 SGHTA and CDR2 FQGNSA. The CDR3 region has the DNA TGTGCCAGCAGCCCTAAAACTACGTTCGGGGAGACCCAGTACTTC. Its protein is CASSPKTTFGETQYF.

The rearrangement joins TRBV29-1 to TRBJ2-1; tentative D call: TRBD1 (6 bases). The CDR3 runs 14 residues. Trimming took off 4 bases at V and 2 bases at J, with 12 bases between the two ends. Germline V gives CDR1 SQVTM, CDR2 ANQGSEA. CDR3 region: CSVALAGAYNEQFF. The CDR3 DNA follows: TGCAGCGTTGCCCTAGCAGGGGCCTACAATGAGCAGTTCTTC.

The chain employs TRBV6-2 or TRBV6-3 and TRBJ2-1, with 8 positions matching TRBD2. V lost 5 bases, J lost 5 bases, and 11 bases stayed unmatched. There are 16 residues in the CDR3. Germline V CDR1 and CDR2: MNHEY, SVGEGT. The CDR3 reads CASSHLSSGRDNEQFF. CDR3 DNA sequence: TGTGCCAGCAGTCACCTATCCAGCGGGAGAGACAATGAGCAGTTCTTC.

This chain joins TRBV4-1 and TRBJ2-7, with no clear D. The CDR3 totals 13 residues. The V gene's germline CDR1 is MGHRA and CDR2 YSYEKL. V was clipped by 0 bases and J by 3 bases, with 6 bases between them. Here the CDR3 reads CASSQDAIYEQYF. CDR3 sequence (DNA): TGCGCCAGCAGCCAAGACGCGATCTACGAGCAGTACTTC.

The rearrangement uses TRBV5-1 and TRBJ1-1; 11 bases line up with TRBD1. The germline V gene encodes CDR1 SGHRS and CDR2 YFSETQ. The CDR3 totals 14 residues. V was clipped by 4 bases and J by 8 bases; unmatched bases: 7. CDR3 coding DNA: TGCGCCAGCAGCATCGGGACAGGGGGGAGGGAAGCTTTCTTT. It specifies CASSIGTGGREAFF.

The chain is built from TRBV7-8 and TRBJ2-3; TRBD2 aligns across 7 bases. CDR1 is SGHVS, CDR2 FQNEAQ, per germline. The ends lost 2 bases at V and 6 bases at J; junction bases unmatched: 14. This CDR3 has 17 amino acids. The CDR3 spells CASSLSGGDDVADTQYF. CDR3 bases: TGTGCCAGCAGCTTATCGGGGGGAGACGATGTAGCGGATACGCAGTATTTT.